A single sample is the source of the 22 T cell receptor beta chains below, sequenced in a study of cytomegalovirus exposure and HLA in healthy donors. Primers included in the PCR were 60 Vbeta and 13 Jbeta primers. TCRdb's table, derived via immunoSEQ multiplex PCR, lists solely in-frame clones and lacks some. The sample holds 150,000 to 200,000 clones, about 77% seen once. The sequenced sample was PBMCs. The origin of the receptors is a man aged 25 to 40 in good health and CMV-seronegative.

J is TRBJ2-1 and V is TRBV6-6, with D hard to call. Germline CDR1 MNHNY, CDR2 SVGAGI (reference sequence). V was trimmed by 2 bases and J by 3 bases, leaving 11 bases between them. There are 15 residues in the CDR3. The CDR3 region is CASSYGQEGYNEQFF. CDR3 bases: TGTGCCAGCAGTTACGGGCAGGAAGGCTACAATGAGCAGTTCTTC.

The chain uses TRBV2 and TRBJ2-2; 12 bases map to TRBD2. Germline V CDR1 and CDR2: SNHLY, FYNNEI. After removal of 4 bases from V and 7 bases from J, the junction contained 4 bases not matched to a gene. The CDR3 covers 15 residues. DNA of the CDR3: TGTGCCAGCAGTGCGACTAGCGGGAGCGTCGGGGAGCTGTTTTTT. Protein product: CASSATSGSVGELFF.

The rearrangement joins TRBV28 to TRBJ1-1; D is undetermined. The CDR3 is made up of 14 amino acids. The V and J ends lost 5 bases and 4 bases respectively, with 14 bases between them. Germline V lookup: CDR1 MDHEN, CDR2 SYDVKM. The DNA of the CDR3 is TGTGCCAGCAGTCCCTACCGAAGTGCCACTGAAGCTTTCTTT. This encodes CASSPYRSATEAFF.

The V and J genes are TRBV13 and TRBJ1-4, with D perhaps matching TRBD1 (5 bases). Trimming pared 5 bases from V and 5 bases from J, leaving 15 bases between. This CDR3 is built from 15 residues. CDR1 is PRHDT, CDR2 FYEKMQ, per germline (reference sequence). CDR3 nucleotide sequence: TGTGCCAGCAGCCCTACGGCAGGGATGAATGAAAAACTGTTTTTT. This codes for CASSPTAGMNEKLFF.

Remarks on this clone: This sample also contains other DNA sequences that code for the same CDR3. J is TRBJ2-7 and V is TRBV30; the D is unclear. CDR3 length: 12 residues. CDR1 and CDR2 (germline): GTSNPN, SVGIG (reference sequence). V lost 2 bases, J lost 3 bases, and 8 bases lay in between. CDR3 in amino acids: CAWSRHRYEQYF. CDR3 in DNA: TGTGCCTGGAGTAGACATCGCTACGAGCAGTACTTC.

There are a few counts of this clone. J is TRBJ2-3 and V is TRBV19; TRBD2 matches at 7 bases. Trimming removed 1 base from V and 1 base from J; junction bases left unmatched: 2. The CDR3 runs 15 residues. Germline lookup yields CDR1 LNHDA and CDR2 SQIVND (reference sequence). DNA for the CDR3: TGTGCCAGTAGTATAGGACTAGCCGGCACAGATACGCAGTATTTT. Translated, it gives CASSIGLAGTDTQYF.

The gene calls are TRBV9 and TRBJ1-1; 7 nucleotides agree with TRBD1. CDR1 and CDR2 from the germline V gene are SGDLS and YYNGEE. The J segment lost 5 bases and the V segment lost 3 bases, leaving 7 bases of the junction unmatched. This CDR3 contains 14 residues. CDR3 in DNA: TGTGCCAGCAGCGCACAGGGGTACATGACTGAAGCTTTCTTT. It yields the protein CASSAQGYMTEAFF.

The rearrangement links TRBV29-1 to TRBJ2-3; TRBD1 matches at 7 bases. V shed 1 base and J 0 bases; nucleotides not matched to a gene: 4. The CDR3 has 15 amino acids. The V gene's germline CDR1 is SQVTM and CDR2 ANQGSEA. Here the CDR3 DNA reads TGCAGCGTTGAAGGCAACAGGGGAAGCACAGATACGCAGTATTTT. It is translated as CSVEGNRGSTDTQYF.

This clone was counted between two and nine times. The chain's CDR3 is CASSPQPQGNNSPLHF. CDR3 DNA: TGTGCCAGCTCACCTCAGCCTCAGGGGAATAATTCACCCCTCCACTTT. V usage is TRBV18 and J usage is TRBJ1-6; tentatively, D is TRBD1 (6 bases). V was trimmed by 3 bases and J by 5 bases, leaving 14 bases between them. Germline CDR1 is KGHSH and CDR2 is LQKENI. This CDR3 is built from 16 residues.

In this sample, this clone turned up once. The junction differs from germline at one of its ends, possibly a read error. The CDR3 region is CSSSLEAGESFGYTF. The CDR3 bases are TGTTCCAGCAGCTTAGAGGCAGGGGAAAGTTTTGGCTACACCTTC. The chain combines TRBV7-9 with TRBJ1-2; D is perhaps TRBD1 (6 bases). The germline gives CDR1 SEHNR, CDR2 FQNEAQ (reference sequence). This CDR3 is 15 amino acids long.

The chain links TRBV6-5 to TRBJ2-1; perhaps TRBD1 as D (5 bases). This CDR3 region has 14 residues. Trimming cost V 0 bases and J 4 bases, with 7 bases left between them. Germline CDR1 and CDR2: MNHEY and SVGAGI. CDR3 amino acids: CASSYSKGYNEQFF. CDR3 in DNA: TGTGCCAGCAGTTACTCGAAGGGGTACAATGAGCAGTTCTTC.

The genes are TRBV14 and TRBJ1-1; D remains ambiguous. The CDR3 length is 14 residues. The V gene's germline CDR1 is SGHDN and CDR2 FVKESK. V gave up 0 bases and J gave up 7 bases, with 12 bases separating them. The CDR3 spells CASSQDRVGGEAFF. CDR3 coding DNA: TGTGCCAGCAGCCAAGATCGGGTGGGAGGTGAAGCTTTCTTT. The entire variable domain, with the rest obtained from reference TRBV14 and TRBJ1-1, is as follows: EAGVTQFPSHSVIEKGQTVTLRCDPISGHDNLYWYRRVMGKEIKFLLHFVKESKQDESGMPNNRFLAERTGGTYSTLKVQPAELEDSGVYFCASSQDRVGGEAFFGQGTRLTVV.

As for this clone: The junction departs from germline at one end; a sequencing error may be responsible. The CDR3 loop is CASSISALSYNEQFF. For the CDR3, the DNA is TGTGCCAGCAGTATATCAGCCCTCTCCTACAATGAGCAGTTCTTC. The chain is built from TRBV27 and TRBJ2-1, with D unclear. CDR3 length: 15 amino acids. The germline CDR1 and CDR2 sequences are MNHEY and SMNVEV (reference sequence).

The CDR3 DNA sequence: TGTGCCAGCAGCCTCAGGGTGAACTATGGCTACACCTTC. This gives the protein CASSLRVNYGYTF. This sequence joins TRBV5-6 and TRBJ1-2, with TRBD1 as a possible D gene (5 bases). Per the germline V gene, CDR1 is SGHDT and CDR2 is YYEEEE. The V end lost 4 bases, the J end lost 2 bases, and 9 bases lay between the germline ends. The CDR3 spans 13 residues.

The chain is built from TRBV19 and TRBJ1-6, with 8 nucleotides matching TRBD1. Germline V gene lookup returns CDR1 LNHDA and CDR2 SQIVND (reference sequence). The trim removed 3 bases at V and 3 bases at J, leaving 7 bases unmatched. The CDR3 extends over 17 amino acids. The CDR3 DNA follows: TGTGCCAGTAGTATGGCGACAGGGGCCATCTATAATTCACCCCTCCACTTT. Translating it yields CASSMATGAIYNSPLHF.

This clone was counted only a few times. The gene calls are TRBV2 and TRBJ2-7; TRBD1 agrees at 7 bases. The junction had 11 bases not matched to a gene; V was cut back by 6 bases and J by 0 bases. This CDR3 has 16 amino acids. Germline assignment: CDR1 SNHLY and CDR2 FYNNEI. The CDR3: CASRASPTGSSYEQYF. As DNA, the CDR3 is TGTGCCAGCAGGGCTAGCCCGACAGGGAGCTCCTACGAGCAGTACTTC.

The chain has TRBV30 and TRBJ2-1; TRBD2 aligns across 13 bases. The ends lost 2 bases at V and 7 bases at J; junction bases unmatched: 11. Germline values: CDR1 GTSNPN, CDR2 SVGIG (reference sequence). CDR3 size: 17 residues. CDR3 amino acids: CAWSTFWTSGRSNEQFF. The CDR3 coding sequence is TGTGCCTGGAGTACTTTCTGGACTAGCGGGAGATCAAATGAGCAGTTCTTC.

The chain combines TRBV10-3 with TRBJ2-1; 7 bases map to TRBD2. The J segment lost 7 bases and the V segment lost 6 bases, leaving 12 bases of the junction unmatched. The length of the CDR3 is 15 residues. Germline CDR1 is ENHRY and CDR2 is SYGVKD. The CDR3 DNA is TGTGCCATCAGCAGCAGAGGACGGGAGGAAAATGAGCAGTTCTTC. Translating it yields CAISSRGREENEQFF.

This sequence joins TRBV5-1 and TRBJ1-2, with no clear D. CDR3 length equals 13 residues. Germline assignment: CDR1 SGHRS and CDR2 YFSETQ. V lost 0 bases to trimming and J lost 7 bases, with 10 bases between them. The CDR3 region has the DNA TGCGCCAGCAGCTTGGGAGGGTACAGTGGCTACACCTTC. It codes for CASSLGGYSGYTF.

The V gene is TRBV2, the J gene TRBJ2-4; D perhaps matches TRBD2 (5 bases). V was cut by 3 bases and J by 16 bases, with 13 bases left in between. CDR3 size: 11 residues. Germline loops: CDR1 SNHLY, CDR2 FYNNEI. The CDR3 DNA sequence: TGTGCCAGCAGTGACGGACTCCTCTTATACTTC. It yields the protein CASSDGLLLYF.

This clone has just a few counts. The V call is TRBV30, the J call TRBJ2-7, with 8 bases aligning to TRBD1. V shed 2 bases, J shed 5 bases, and the junction held 14 bases outside the gene matches. The CDR3 runs to 16 residues. Germline V gene sequence: CDR1 GTSNPN, CDR2 SVGIG (reference sequence). CDR3 protein: CAWSPLDRAIPHEQYF. In DNA form, the CDR3 reads TGTGCCTGGAGTCCTCTGGACAGGGCGATTCCCCACGAGCAGTACTTC.

This chain joins TRBV4-3 and TRBJ2-7, with TRBD2 identical over 10 bases. Trimming removed 2 bases from V and 3 bases from J; junction bases left unmatched: 4. Germline values: CDR1 LGHNA, CDR2 YSLEER. The CDR3 runs to 15 residues. CDR3 in amino acids: CASSQLLAGGYEQYF. In nucleotides, the CDR3 is TGCGCCAGCAGCCAACTTTTAGCGGGAGGCTACGAGCAGTACTTC.